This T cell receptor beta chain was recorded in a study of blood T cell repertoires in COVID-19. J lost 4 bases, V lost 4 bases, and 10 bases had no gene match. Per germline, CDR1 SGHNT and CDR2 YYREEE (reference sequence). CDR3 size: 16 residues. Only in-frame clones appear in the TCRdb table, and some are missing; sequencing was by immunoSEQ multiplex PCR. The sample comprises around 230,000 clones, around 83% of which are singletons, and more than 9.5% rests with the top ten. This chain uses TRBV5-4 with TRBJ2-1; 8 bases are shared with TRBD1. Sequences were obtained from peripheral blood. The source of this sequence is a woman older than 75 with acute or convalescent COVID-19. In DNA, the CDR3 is TGTGCCAGCAGCGGGAGACAGGGGCAATATTACAATGAGCAGTTCTTC. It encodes CASSGRQGQYYNEQFF.